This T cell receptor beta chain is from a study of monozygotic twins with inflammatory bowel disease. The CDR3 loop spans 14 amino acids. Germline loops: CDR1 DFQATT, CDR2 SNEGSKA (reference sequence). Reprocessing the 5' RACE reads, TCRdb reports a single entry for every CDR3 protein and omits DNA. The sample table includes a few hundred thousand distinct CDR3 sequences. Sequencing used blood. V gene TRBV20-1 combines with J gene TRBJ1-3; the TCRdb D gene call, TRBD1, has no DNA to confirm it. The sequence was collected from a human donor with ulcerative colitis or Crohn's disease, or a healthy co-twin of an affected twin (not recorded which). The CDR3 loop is CSAVDRGEGDTIYF.